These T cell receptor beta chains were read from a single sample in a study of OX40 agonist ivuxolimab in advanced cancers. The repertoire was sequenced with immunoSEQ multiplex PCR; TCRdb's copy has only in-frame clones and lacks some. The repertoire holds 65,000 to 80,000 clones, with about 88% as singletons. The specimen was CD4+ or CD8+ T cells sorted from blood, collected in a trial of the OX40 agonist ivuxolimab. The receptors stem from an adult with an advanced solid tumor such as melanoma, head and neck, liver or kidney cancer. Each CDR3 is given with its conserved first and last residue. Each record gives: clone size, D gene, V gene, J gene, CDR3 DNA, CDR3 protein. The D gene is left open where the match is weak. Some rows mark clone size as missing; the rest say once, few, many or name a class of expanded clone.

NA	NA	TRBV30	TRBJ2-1	TGTGCCTGGAGTGGGCTAGCAGTCGACAATGAGCAGTTCTTC	CAWSGLAVDNEQFF
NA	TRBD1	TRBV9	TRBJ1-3	TGTGCCAGCAGCCAGAGTAGGGGGCAAGGAAACACCATATATTTT	CASSQSRGQGNTIYF
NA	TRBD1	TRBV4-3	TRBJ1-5	TGCGCCAGCAGCCAAGATTGGACAGGGCCCAATCAGCCCCAGCATTTT	CASSQDWTGPNQPQHF
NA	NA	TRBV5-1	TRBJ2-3	TGCGCCAGCTACCCCCGGGGGTGGGGAGATACGCAGTATTTT	CASYPRGWGDTQYF
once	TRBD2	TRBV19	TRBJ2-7	TGTGCCAGTAGTATAGGAGCGGGACCCTACGAGCAGTACTTC	CASSIGAGPYEQYF
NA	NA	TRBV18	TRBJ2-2	TGTGCCAGCTCACCACGAGGGACCGGGGAGCTGTTTTTT	CASSPRGTGELFF
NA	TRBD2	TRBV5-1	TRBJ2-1	TGCGCCAGCAGCTTAAGCGGGAGAAAAAATGAGCAGTTCTTC	CASSLSGRKNEQFF
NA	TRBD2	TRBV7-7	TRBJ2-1	TGTGCCAGCAGCGAGCGGGAGGGATCCTACAATGAGCAGTTCTTC	CASSEREGSYNEQFF
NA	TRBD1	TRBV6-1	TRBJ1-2	TGTGCCAGCAGTGAAAAGTCTCCTAACGGGACAGGGGGTGTCCATGGCTACACCTTC	CASSEKSPNGTGGVHGYTF
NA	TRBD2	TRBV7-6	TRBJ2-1	TGTGCCAGCAGCCCCTGGACTAGCGGGAGGGCCCATGAGCAGTTCTTC	CASSPWTSGRAHEQFF
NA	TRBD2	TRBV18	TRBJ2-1	TGTGCCAGCTCACCGCCCTCTAGCGGGGGCTCTTACAATGAGCAGTTCTTC	CASSPPSSGGSYNEQFF
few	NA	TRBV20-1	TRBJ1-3	TGCAGTGCTAGAGTAGTGGACACCATATATTTT	CSARVVDTIYF
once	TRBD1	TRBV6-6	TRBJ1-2	TGTGCCAGCAGTACTGGGACAGGGGATCACTATGGCTACACCTTC	CASSTGTGDHYGYTF
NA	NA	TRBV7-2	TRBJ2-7	TGTGCCAGCAGCTTAGAATTAGGGCGGGAGAGGGGGTACGAGCAGTACTTC	CASSLELGRERGYEQYF
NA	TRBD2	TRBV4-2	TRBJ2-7	TGTGCCAGCAGCCAAGATACCCGACTAGCGGGGGGCTACGAGCAGTACTTC	CASSQDTRLAGGYEQYF
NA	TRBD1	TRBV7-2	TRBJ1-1	TGTGCCAGCAGCTCAGAAGCAGGGGGGAACACTGAAGCTTTCTTT	CASSSEAGGNTEAFF
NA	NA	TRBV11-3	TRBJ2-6	TGTGCCAGCAGCTTAAGCGGTAGCTCTGGGGCCAACGTCCTGACTTTC	CASSLSGSSGANVLTF
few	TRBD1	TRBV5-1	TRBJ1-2	TGCGCCAGCAGCTTGGTAGGACAGGGTCTGGGCTACACCTTC	CASSLVGQGLGYTF
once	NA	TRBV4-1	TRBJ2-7	TGCGCCAGCAGCCGAGGAGACCGAACCTACGATGGGCAGTACTTC	CASSRGDRTYDGQYF
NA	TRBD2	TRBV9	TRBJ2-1	TGTGCCAGCAGCGCCGCCGGGACTAGCAAGTGGAATGAGCAGTTCTTC	CASSAAGTSKWNEQFF
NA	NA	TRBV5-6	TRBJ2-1	TGTGCCAGCAGCTTGGAAGTTCGTCAGTACGACTACAATGAGCAGTTCTTC	CASSLEVRQYDYNEQFF
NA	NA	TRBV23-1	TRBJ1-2	TGCGCCAGCAGTCCGTCCCGGGGGGGGGATGGCTACACCTTC	CASSPSRGGDGYTF
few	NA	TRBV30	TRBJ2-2	TGTGCCTGGTCCTGGTTAGGGGCCGCGAACACCGGGGAGCTGTTTTTT	CAWSWLGAANTGELFF
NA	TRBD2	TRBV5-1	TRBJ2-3	TGCGCCAGCAGCTTGGGGCTAGCGGGGGGCCCAGATACGCAGTATTTT	CASSLGLAGGPDTQYF
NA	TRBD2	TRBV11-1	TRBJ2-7	TGTGCCAGCAGCCCGCGGGAGGGCCTATACGAGCAGTACTTC	CASSPREGLYEQYF
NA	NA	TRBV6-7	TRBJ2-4	TGTGCCAGTCTTAGGAGGGACGAGCACATTCAGTACTTC	CASLRRDEHIQYF
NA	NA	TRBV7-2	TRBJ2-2	TGTGCCAGCAGCTCCCAGGGATTTGGGACCGGGGAGCTGTTTTTT	CASSSQGFGTGELFF
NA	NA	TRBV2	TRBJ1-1	TGTGCCAGCAGTGAGTGGGGAGGGGCCGGGAACACTGAAGCTTTCTTT	CASSEWGGAGNTEAFF
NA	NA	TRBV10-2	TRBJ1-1	TGCGCCAGCAGTCAGGATAAGAACACTGAAGCTTTCTTT	CASSQDKNTEAFF
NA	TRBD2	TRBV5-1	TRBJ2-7	TGCGCCAGCAGCTCCAAAGCGGGACTAGGGACGTACGAGCAGTACTTC	CASSSKAGLGTYEQYF
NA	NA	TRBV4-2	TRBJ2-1	TGTGCCAGCAGCCAAGCGGTGATGAGCTCCTACAATGAGCAGTTCTTC	CASSQAVMSSYNEQFF
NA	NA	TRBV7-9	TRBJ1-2	TGTGCCAGCAGCTTAGCACAGGGTGGGGTCTATGGCTACACCTTC	CASSLAQGGVYGYTF
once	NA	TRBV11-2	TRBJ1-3	TGTGCCAGCAGCCTCGGACAGATTTGGTCTGGAAACACCATATATTTT	CASSLGQIWSGNTIYF